This TCR beta chain was sequenced during a study of OX40 agonist ivuxolimab in advanced cancers. Background on the study: All patients had ivuxolimab intravenously every 2 weeks at 0.01 to 10 mg/kg. From roughly 20 to 90 years was the age range, with a mean of around 54 years, and roughly 83% were male.

This clone was picked up a small number of times. No antigen is known for it. Overall study findings and caveats: On average, CD8+ T cells showed a greater number of expanded clones than CD4+.

Libraries were prepared by immunoSEQ multiplex PCR; TCRdb keeps only in-frame clonotypes and omits some of them. The repertoire holds 75,000 to 80,000 clones, with about 89% as singletons. The trim removed 3 bases at V and 3 bases at J, leaving 5 bases unmatched. In germline, CDR1 is SGHRS, CDR2 YFSETQ. This CDR3 spans 15 amino acids. The sample consisted of CD4+ or CD8+ T cells sorted from blood, taken in a trial of the OX40 agonist ivuxolimab. This clonotype was sampled from an adult with an advanced solid tumor such as melanoma, head and neck, liver or kidney cancer. The chain has TRBV5-1 and TRBJ2-7; the match to TRBD1 covers 11 bases. CDR3 sequence reads: CASSWGQGGLYEQYF. The CDR3 region has the DNA TGCGCCAGCAGCTGGGGACAGGGGGGACTCTACGAGCAGTACTTC.